These T cell receptor beta chains were read from a single sample in a study of cytomegalovirus exposure and HLA in healthy donors. Clones were sequenced by immunoSEQ multiplex PCR, and TCRdb holds only the in-frame ones, with some missing. Counted here are around 250,000 clones, 90% occurring once; the ten biggest clones make up 0.35% to 0.4%. Sample: PBMCs. The source of these receptors is a woman aged 18-35 years in good health and CMV-seronegative. Both conserved end residues are part of each CDR3.

V: TRBV5-1; J: TRBJ1-1; CDR3: CASSLAGGGEAFF
V: TRBV25-1; J: TRBJ2-5; CDR3: CASSPDSGRSQETQYF
V: TRBV29-1; J: TRBJ2-2; CDR3: CSVPGQSVNTGELFF
V: TRBV11-2; J: TRBJ2-3; CDR3: CASSLGRDRDSFTDTQYF
V: TRBV11-2; J: TRBJ1-2; CDR3: CASSSQDRDQGYTF
V: TRBV5-1; J: TRBJ2-2; CDR3: CASSADNTGELFF
V: TRBV7-2; J: TRBJ2-2; CDR3: CASSLRTPNTGELFF
V: TRBV2; J: TRBJ2-5; CDR3: CASSETSGGKETQYF
V: TRBV10-3; J: TRBJ2-3; CDR3: CAIASGGNTDTQYF
V: TRBV19; J: TRBJ1-3; CDR3: CASSPNTSGNTIYF
V: TRBV6-6; J: TRBJ1-5; CDR3: CASNQVQGANQPQHF
V: TRBV11-2; J: TRBJ1-2; CDR3: CASSLDWGGSDGYTF
V: TRBV4-1; J: TRBJ1-2; CDR3: CASSQDRVFGYTF
V: TRBV12-5; J: TRBJ2-3; CDR3: CASGLGLAGSSTDTQYF
V: TRBV5-1; J: TRBJ1-1; CDR3: CASSLPQGMNTEAFF
V: TRBV6-1; J: TRBJ1-5; CDR3: CASSDRQGGSSNQPQHF
V: TRBV4-1; J: TRBJ2-1; CDR3: CASSQDIAWGSYNEQFF
V: TRBV4-1; J: TRBJ2-7; CDR3: CASSQGTGVYEQYF
V: TRBV6-6; J: TRBJ2-3; CDR3: CASSYGQLHTDTQYF
V: TRBV7-9; J: TRBJ2-7; CDR3: CASSQTGQSIYEQYF
V: TRBV9; J: TRBJ2-7; CDR3: CASSVGADRAYEQYF
V: TRBV5-4; J: TRBJ1-4; CDR3: CASSQRDREVYNEKLFF
V: TRBV4-1; J: TRBJ2-7; CDR3: CASSPGTGDSYEQYF
V: TRBV7-9; J: TRBJ1-1; CDR3: CASSPTEGAEAFF
V: TRBV10-1; J: TRBJ2-7; CDR3: CASSSGTDLYEQYF
V: TRBV5-8; J: TRBJ2-3; CDR3: CASSPWEYTDTQYF
V: TRBV7-2; J: TRBJ1-5; CDR3: CASAVGHGNQPQHF
V: TRBV6-5; J: TRBJ1-4; CDR3: CASSPAGGEKLFF
V: TRBV28; J: TRBJ1-4; CDR3: CASTSPETGQLEKLFF
V: TRBV29-1; J: TRBJ2-7; CDR3: CSVEISGPGVSLGEQYF
V: TRBV4-3; J: TRBJ2-7; CDR3: CASSQDGSGGREQYF
V: TRBV2; J: TRBJ1-3; CDR3: CASPGTGDRNTIYF
V: TRBV29-1; J: TRBJ1-2; CDR3: CSVVGGSNYGYTF
V: TRBV13; J: TRBJ2-1; CDR3: CASKLAGGSSYNEQFF
V: TRBV6-5; J: TRBJ1-3; CDR3: CASSPSGGLRNTIYF
V: TRBV4-1; J: TRBJ2-3; CDR3: CASSQDTGGVRDTQYF
V: TRBV28; J: TRBJ1-2; CDR3: CASSGGFRYGYTF
V: TRBV5-1; J: TRBJ1-2; CDR3: CASSLEGQGTVGYTF
V: TRBV28; J: TRBJ2-2; CDR3: CASSLRYSGELFF
V: TRBV5-1; J: TRBJ2-1; CDR3: CASSLKLTGDNEQFF
V: TRBV7-9; J: TRBJ1-4; CDR3: CASSLSQGVEKLFF
V: TRBV18; J: TRBJ1-5; CDR3: CASSPIVSNQPQHF
V: TRBV10-3; J: TRBJ1-2; CDR3: CAISEYTGGANYGYTF
V: TRBV9; J: TRBJ2-2; CDR3: CASSVPRDTVTGELFF
V: TRBV7-9; J: TRBJ2-5; CDR3: CASSPTSGEETQYF
V: TRBV11-3; J: TRBJ1-6; CDR3: CASSAGEDSYNSPLHF
V: TRBV4-1; J: TRBJ1-1; CDR3: CASSHPSGRGDTEAFF
V: TRBV28; J: TRBJ2-7; CDR3: CASSFHGRAEQYF
V: TRBV6-1; J: TRBJ1-5; CDR3: CASSDSARPNQPQHF
V: TRBV5-1; J: TRBJ1-6; CDR3: CASSFNENSPLHF
V: TRBV6-6; J: TRBJ1-3; CDR3: CASAKGTGDSSLDF
V: TRBV5-1; J: TRBJ2-1; CDR3: CASSLVIAGYNEQFF
V: TRBV6-1; J: TRBJ1-4; CDR3: CASSEAGGRTNEKLFF
V: TRBV5-1; J: TRBJ2-1; CDR3: CASSWTSGGAFNEQFF
V: TRBV4-3; J: TRBJ2-1; CDR3: CASSQDVSGGESDEQFF
V: TRBV30; J: TRBJ1-5; CDR3: CAWRQGANQPQHF
V: TRBV10-3; J: TRBJ2-3; CDR3: CAISPLSGGSTDTQYF
V: TRBV18; J: TRBJ1-5; CDR3: CASSVGQESNQPQHF
V: TRBV6-5; J: TRBJ2-4; CDR3: CASNPRGGKNIQYF
V: TRBV7-6; J: TRBJ1-1; CDR3: CASSLEANTEAFF